This TCR beta chain was captured in a study of identical twins. Study findings and constraints: When twins shared out-of-frame alpha sequences, those sequences had excess low generation probability. The abundant beta clonotypes from cord blood had fewer insertions, and memory repertoires had none of this.

Regarding this clonotype: The antigen is unknown.

TCRdb re-called the 5' RACE reads with MiXCR, one entry per CDR3 protein. Among approximately 500,000 distinct CDR3 sequences listed, 20% to 25% were seen once. The data were also submitted as part of a second study, on T cells expressing NK-cell markers. That work contributes: Of the CD8+ T cell pool in six donors, roughly 1.0-8% was accounted for by dominant NKG2C+ clonotypes.

Sequences were obtained from CD4+ T cells sorted from blood. The source of this sequence is a woman under 30 in good health.

The DNA of the CDR3 is TGCGCCAGCAGTTGGTTAGCGGGGGGCTCTATGGATGAGCAGTTCTTC. It translates to CASSWLAGGSMDEQFF. The chain recombines TRBV5-1 with TRBJ2-1; 10 bases map to TRBD2. Germline V CDR1 and CDR2: SGHRS, YFSETQ. The CDR3 runs 16 residues. V lost 5 bases and J lost 8; bases outside the gene matches: 13.